Listed below are T cell receptor beta chains from one sample, sequenced in a study of response to subunit inactivated influenza vaccine. TCRdb reanalysed the RT-PCR reads using MiXCR and keeps one entry per CDR3 protein. The sample carries about 540,000 distinct CDR3 sequences, approximately 24% recorded once. Another study also made use of these data, one on T cells expressing NK-cell markers.

The material sequenced was CD4+ T cells sorted from PBMCs, taken about 11 days after vaccination. Source of these receptors: a man aged 50 or older who received an inactivated influenza vaccine. Each CDR3 is given with its conserved first and last residue. A D gene is named only where the DNA matches it firmly. Only part of the rows carry a size: once, few, many, or a class if the clone is expanded.

cdr3_aa: CASSQEWRHRPYEQYF
cdr3_nt: TGTGCCAGCAGCCAAGAGTGGCGACACCGACCCTACGAGCAGTACTTC
clone_size: -
j_call: TRBJ2-7
d_call: -
v_call: TRBV4-2

cdr3_aa: CSVAGQGYEQYF
cdr3_nt: TGCAGCGTTGCTGGACAGGGCTATGAGCAGTACTTC
clone_size: -
j_call: TRBJ2-7
d_call: TRBD1
v_call: TRBV29-1

cdr3_aa: CASSYSLQSGAKNIQYF
cdr3_nt: TGTGCCAGCAGTTACTCCCTCCAGTCGGGAGCCAAAAACATTCAGTACTTC
clone_size: few
j_call: TRBJ2-4
d_call: -
v_call: TRBV6-5

cdr3_aa: CASSPGRQSYGYTF
cdr3_nt: TGTGCCAGCAGCCCGGGACGGCAATCATATGGCTACACCTTC
clone_size: -
j_call: TRBJ1-2
d_call: -
v_call: TRBV13

cdr3_aa: CSVDIAGASEQYF
cdr3_nt: TGCAGCGTTGATATTGCGGGAGCGTCCGAGCAGTACTTC
clone_size: few
j_call: TRBJ2-7
d_call: TRBD2
v_call: TRBV29-1

cdr3_aa: CSVGRTGYNEQFF
cdr3_nt: TGCAGCGTTGGTAGGACGGGCTACAATGAGCAGTTCTTC
clone_size: -
j_call: TRBJ2-1
d_call: -
v_call: TRBV29-1

cdr3_aa: CASSDAVRAGELFF
cdr3_nt: TGTGCCAGCAGTGACGCGGTCAGGGCCGGGGAGCTGTTTTTT
clone_size: few
j_call: TRBJ2-2
d_call: -
v_call: TRBV2

cdr3_aa: CASSTGTPNTEAFF
cdr3_nt: TGTGCCAGCAGCACCGGGACACCAAACACTGAAGCTTTCTTT
clone_size: many
j_call: TRBJ1-1
d_call: -
v_call: TRBV7-2

cdr3_aa: CASSSGTSGIPFF
cdr3_nt: TGTGCCAGCAGTTCCGGGACTAGCGGGATACCGTTCTTC
clone_size: -
j_call: TRBJ2-1
d_call: TRBD2
v_call: TRBV28

cdr3_aa: CASSRIQGINTEAFF
cdr3_nt: TGCGCCAGCAGCCGCATACAGGGCATTAACACTGAAGCTTTCTTT
clone_size: -
j_call: TRBJ1-1
d_call: -
v_call: TRBV4-1

cdr3_aa: CASSFRLDGYTF
cdr3_nt: TGTGCCAGCAGCTTTCGACTAGATGGCTACACCTTC
clone_size: few
j_call: TRBJ1-2
d_call: -
v_call: TRBV7-8

cdr3_aa: CSVEDTGTGVGYTF
cdr3_nt: TGCAGCGTTGAAGATACCGGGACAGGGGTTGGCTACACCTTC
clone_size: -
j_call: TRBJ1-2
d_call: TRBD1
v_call: TRBV29-1

cdr3_aa: CSASGGPTDTQYF
cdr3_nt: TGCAGTGCTAGCGGCGGGCCCACAGATACGCAGTATTTT
clone_size: -
j_call: TRBJ2-3
d_call: -
v_call: TRBV20-1

cdr3_aa: CSVATGYDQPQHF
cdr3_nt: TGCAGCGTGGCAACAGGGTACGATCAGCCCCAGCATTTT
clone_size: -
j_call: TRBJ1-5
d_call: -
v_call: TRBV29-1

cdr3_aa: CASSPRTGGRTGELFF
cdr3_nt: TGCGCCAGCAGCCCCCGGACAGGGGGCAGAACCGGGGAGCTGTTTTTT
clone_size: -
j_call: TRBJ2-2
d_call: TRBD1
v_call: TRBV4-3

cdr3_aa: CASTSRISQETQYF
cdr3_nt: TGTGCCAGCACTTCCCGGATCTCACAAGAGACCCAGTACTTC
clone_size: -
j_call: TRBJ2-5
d_call: -
v_call: TRBV7-9

cdr3_aa: CSASSTSGDTDTQYF
cdr3_nt: TGCAGTGCTAGTTCGACTAGCGGGGACACAGATACGCAGTATTTT
clone_size: -
j_call: TRBJ2-3
d_call: TRBD2
v_call: TRBV20-1

cdr3_aa: CASSLPGTSGSSHEQFF
cdr3_nt: TGTGCCAGCAGTTTACCCGGGACTAGCGGGAGTTCCCATGAGCAGTTCTTC
clone_size: once
j_call: TRBJ2-1
d_call: TRBD2
v_call: TRBV28

cdr3_aa: CSARDLGGARETQYF
cdr3_nt: TGCAGTGCTAGAGATTTGGGGGGGGCCCGGGAGACCCAGTACTTC
clone_size: -
j_call: TRBJ2-5
d_call: -
v_call: TRBV20-1

cdr3_aa: CASSWRSSGDTQYF
cdr3_nt: TGTGCCAGCAGTTGGAGAAGTAGTGGAGATACGCAGTATTTT
clone_size: -
j_call: TRBJ2-3
d_call: -
v_call: TRBV11-1

cdr3_aa: CSGSGIGNEQFF
cdr3_nt: TGCAGCGGGAGCGGGATCGGCAATGAGCAGTTCTTC
clone_size: many
j_call: TRBJ2-1
d_call: TRBD2
v_call: TRBV29-1

cdr3_aa: CASSLEGQRKTQYF
cdr3_nt: TGTGCCAGCAGCTTAGAAGGCCAGAGAAAGACCCAGTACTTC
clone_size: -
j_call: TRBJ2-5
d_call: -
v_call: TRBV7-2

cdr3_aa: CASSFRGQAFSGNTIYF
cdr3_nt: TGTGCCAGCAGTTTCCGGGGCCAGGCATTCTCTGGAAACACCATATATTTT
clone_size: -
j_call: TRBJ1-3
d_call: -
v_call: TRBV12-3/TRBV12-4

cdr3_aa: CASSLQYQETQYF
cdr3_nt: TGTGCCAGCAGCTTGCAGTACCAAGAGACCCAGTACTTC
clone_size: few
j_call: TRBJ2-5
d_call: -
v_call: TRBV7-2

cdr3_aa: CASSDGVRGLVNTEAFF
cdr3_nt: TGTGCCAGCAGTGATGGAGTTCGGGGGCTTGTTAACACTGAAGCTTTCTTT
clone_size: -
j_call: TRBJ1-1
d_call: -
v_call: TRBV6-1

cdr3_aa: CSARDSRTGGRSKAFF
cdr3_nt: TGCAGTGCTAGAGACTCCCGGACAGGGGGCCGGTCGAAAGCTTTCTTT
clone_size: -
j_call: TRBJ1-1
d_call: TRBD1
v_call: TRBV20-1

cdr3_aa: CSARFPDGSYEQYF
cdr3_nt: TGCAGTGCTAGGTTTCCGGACGGATCCTACGAGCAGTACTTC
clone_size: once
j_call: TRBJ2-7
d_call: -
v_call: TRBV20-1

cdr3_aa: CASSAQGLPYEQYF
cdr3_nt: TGTGCCAGCAGTGCTCAGGGCCTCCCCTACGAGCAGTACTTC
clone_size: once
j_call: TRBJ2-7
d_call: -
v_call: TRBV2

cdr3_aa: CSVSGRAASEQYF
cdr3_nt: TGCAGCGTTAGCGGGAGGGCCGCTAGTGAGCAGTACTTC
clone_size: few
j_call: TRBJ2-7
d_call: TRBD2
v_call: TRBV29-1

cdr3_aa: CASSQDRSQGTYEQYF
cdr3_nt: TGCGCCAGCAGCCAAGATCGAAGTCAGGGGACCTACGAGCAGTACTTC
clone_size: -
j_call: TRBJ2-7
d_call: -
v_call: TRBV4-3

cdr3_aa: CASIPGERGRNQPQHF
cdr3_nt: TGTGCCAGCATCCCGGGGGAGAGGGGCAGGAATCAGCCCCAGCATTTT
clone_size: -
j_call: TRBJ1-5
d_call: -
v_call: TRBV7-8

cdr3_aa: CASTDGVAEAFF
cdr3_nt: TGCGCCAGCACGGACGGAGTAGCTGAAGCTTTCTTT
clone_size: -
j_call: TRBJ1-1
d_call: -
v_call: TRBV5-1

cdr3_aa: CASSFLQPTGELFF
cdr3_nt: TGTGCCAGCAGCTTCCTGCAGCCCACCGGGGAGCTGTTTTTT
clone_size: few
j_call: TRBJ2-2
d_call: -
v_call: TRBV7-2

cdr3_aa: CAIRGSSRNQPQHF
cdr3_nt: TGTGCCATCCGAGGGTCCTCTCGCAATCAGCCCCAGCATTTT
clone_size: many
j_call: TRBJ1-5
d_call: -
v_call: TRBV6-2/TRBV6-3

cdr3_aa: CASSVQGTGELFF
cdr3_nt: TGTGCCAGCAGCGTCCAGGGGACCGGGGAGCTGTTTTTT
clone_size: -
j_call: TRBJ2-2
d_call: -
v_call: TRBV9

cdr3_aa: CASSLPGYGYTF
cdr3_nt: TGTGCCAGCAGCTTACCAGGATACGGCTACACCTTC
clone_size: -
j_call: TRBJ1-2
d_call: -
v_call: TRBV5-6

cdr3_aa: CASSPGGWSDTQYF
cdr3_nt: TGTGCCAGCAGCCCGGGGGGCTGGTCAGATACGCAGTATTTT
clone_size: many
j_call: TRBJ2-3
d_call: -
v_call: TRBV7-2

cdr3_aa: CASTNQGGNNEQFF
cdr3_nt: TGTGCCAGCACGAACCAGGGAGGCAACAATGAGCAGTTCTTC
clone_size: -
j_call: TRBJ2-1
d_call: -
v_call: TRBV18

cdr3_aa: CASSGFSKRRDSFTDTQYF
cdr3_nt: TGCGCCAGCAGTGGATTTTCCAAACGCCGGGACTCCTTCACAGATACGCAGTATTTT
clone_size: once
j_call: TRBJ2-3
d_call: -
v_call: TRBV10-2

cdr3_aa: CASSLVRQGPFYYSGNTIYF
cdr3_nt: TGTGCCAGCAGCTTAGTCCGACAGGGGCCCTTTTACTACTCTGGAAACACCATATATTTT
clone_size: few
j_call: TRBJ1-3
d_call: TRBD1
v_call: TRBV7-3

cdr3_aa: CATLAGVTDTQYF
cdr3_nt: TGTGCCACCCTAGCGGGGGTCACAGATACGCAGTATTTT
clone_size: few
j_call: TRBJ2-3
d_call: TRBD2
v_call: TRBV28

cdr3_aa: CASSFKVSGTRDTQYF
cdr3_nt: TGTGCCAGCAGCTTTAAGGTGTCGGGGACCAGGGATACGCAGTATTTT
clone_size: -
j_call: TRBJ2-3
d_call: -
v_call: TRBV13

cdr3_aa: CSVRSSAGLFF
cdr3_nt: TGCAGCGTCCGTTCTAGCGCCGGGTTGTTCTTC
clone_size: few
j_call: TRBJ2-1
d_call: -
v_call: TRBV29-1

cdr3_aa: CASSVEPGLNTEAFF
cdr3_nt: TGTGCCAGCAGCGTAGAGCCAGGGTTGAACACTGAAGCTTTCTTT
clone_size: -
j_call: TRBJ1-1
d_call: -
v_call: TRBV9

cdr3_aa: CASSSPIATNEKLFF
cdr3_nt: TGTGCCAGCAGTTCCCCAATAGCAACTAATGAAAAACTGTTTTTT
clone_size: -
j_call: TRBJ1-4
d_call: -
v_call: TRBV6-5

cdr3_aa: CASSAFLGYEQYF
cdr3_nt: TGTGCCAGCAGCGCCTTCCTAGGCTACGAGCAGTACTTC
clone_size: few
j_call: TRBJ2-7
d_call: -
v_call: TRBV9

cdr3_aa: CASSRLNGRGELFF
cdr3_nt: TGTGCCAGCAGCCGCCTCAACGGGAGGGGGGAGCTGTTTTTT
clone_size: -
j_call: TRBJ2-2
d_call: TRBD2
v_call: TRBV7-2

cdr3_aa: CSARGRGGSSYNSPLHF
cdr3_nt: TGCAGTGCTAGAGGGAGAGGAGGGAGTTCCTATAATTCACCCCTCCACTTT
clone_size: -
j_call: TRBJ1-6
d_call: -
v_call: TRBV20-1

cdr3_aa: CASSIAGNTEAFF
cdr3_nt: TGCGCCAGCAGCATCGCAGGGAACACTGAAGCTTTCTTT
clone_size: -
j_call: TRBJ1-1
d_call: -
v_call: TRBV5-1

cdr3_aa: CASGNQDRGTEAFF
cdr3_nt: TGTGCCAGCGGGAACCAGGACAGGGGGACTGAAGCTTTCTTT
clone_size: -
j_call: TRBJ1-1
d_call: TRBD1
v_call: TRBV2

cdr3_aa: CASSEGRGGYTEAFF
cdr3_nt: TGTGCCAGCAGTGAGGGCAGGGGAGGGTACACTGAAGCTTTCTTT
clone_size: many
j_call: TRBJ1-1
d_call: -
v_call: TRBV25-1

cdr3_aa: CSVAWWGNTEAFF
cdr3_nt: TGCAGCGTTGCTTGGTGGGGGAACACTGAAGCTTTCTTT
clone_size: few
j_call: TRBJ1-1
d_call: -
v_call: TRBV29-1

cdr3_aa: CASSLSPASGRSDEQFF
cdr3_nt: TGTGCCAGCAGTCTTTCTCCCGCTAGCGGGAGGAGTGATGAGCAGTTCTTC
clone_size: -
j_call: TRBJ2-1
d_call: TRBD2
v_call: TRBV5-5